This TCR beta chain was recorded in a study of technical replicates of blood from a few donors. CDR3 length equals 14 residues. Germline-derived CDR1 and CDR2 are SQVTM and ANQGSEA. V was clipped by 7 bases and J by 4 bases; unmatched bases: 6. Some clones are missing from TCRdb's copy, which holds only in-frame ones; the method was immunoSEQ multiplex PCR. The data show some 64,000 clones, approximately 83% seen once. The sequence was collected from a human donor in good health. Some clones in this sample may be carry-over from other donors' samples. Sample: PBMCs. The chain joins TRBV29-1 to TRBJ2-3; TRBD1 agrees at 12 bases. The DNA for the CDR3 is TGCAGCGCAAGGGACAGGGGGCAATCAGATACGCAGTATTTT. It codes for CSARDRGQSDTQYF.